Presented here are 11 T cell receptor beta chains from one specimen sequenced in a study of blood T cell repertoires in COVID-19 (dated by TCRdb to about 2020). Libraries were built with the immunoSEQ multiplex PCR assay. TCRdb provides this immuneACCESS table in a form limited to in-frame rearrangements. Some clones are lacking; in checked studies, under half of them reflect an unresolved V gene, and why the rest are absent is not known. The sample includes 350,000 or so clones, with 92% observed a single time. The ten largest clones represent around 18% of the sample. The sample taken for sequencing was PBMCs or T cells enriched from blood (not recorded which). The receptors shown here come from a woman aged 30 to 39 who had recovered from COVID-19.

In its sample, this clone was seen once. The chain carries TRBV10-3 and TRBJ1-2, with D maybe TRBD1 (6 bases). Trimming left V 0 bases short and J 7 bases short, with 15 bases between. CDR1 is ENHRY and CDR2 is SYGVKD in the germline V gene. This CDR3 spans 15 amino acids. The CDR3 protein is CAISESAGDFPGYTF. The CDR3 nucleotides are TGTGCCATCAGTGAGTCGGCAGGGGATTTTCCTGGCTACACCTTC.

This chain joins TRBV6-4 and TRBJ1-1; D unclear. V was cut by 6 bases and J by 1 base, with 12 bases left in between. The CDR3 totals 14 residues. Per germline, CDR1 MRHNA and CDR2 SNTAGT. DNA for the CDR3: TGTGCCAGCAGCGAAACAACAGAGAACACTGAAGCTTTCTTT. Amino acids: CASSETTENTEAFF.

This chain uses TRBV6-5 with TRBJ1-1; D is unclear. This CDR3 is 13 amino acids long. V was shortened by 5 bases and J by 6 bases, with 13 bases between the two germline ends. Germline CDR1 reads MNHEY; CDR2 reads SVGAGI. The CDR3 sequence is CASSPASTSEAFF. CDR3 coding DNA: TGTGCCAGCAGTCCCGCCAGTACCTCTGAAGCTTTCTTT.

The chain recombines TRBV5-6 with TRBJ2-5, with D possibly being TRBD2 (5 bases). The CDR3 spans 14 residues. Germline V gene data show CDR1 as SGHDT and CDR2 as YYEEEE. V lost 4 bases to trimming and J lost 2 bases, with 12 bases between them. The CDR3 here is CASSRSGYQETQYF. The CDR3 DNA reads TGTGCCAGCAGCCGGAGCGGATATCAAGAGACCCAGTACTTC.

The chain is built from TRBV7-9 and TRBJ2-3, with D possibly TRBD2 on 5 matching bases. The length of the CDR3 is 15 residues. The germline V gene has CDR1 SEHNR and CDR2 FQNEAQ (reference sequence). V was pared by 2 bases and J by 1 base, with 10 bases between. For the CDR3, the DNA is TGTGCCAGCAGCTTATTTGTCGGGGGCACAGATACGCAGTATTTT. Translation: CASSLFVGGTDTQYF.

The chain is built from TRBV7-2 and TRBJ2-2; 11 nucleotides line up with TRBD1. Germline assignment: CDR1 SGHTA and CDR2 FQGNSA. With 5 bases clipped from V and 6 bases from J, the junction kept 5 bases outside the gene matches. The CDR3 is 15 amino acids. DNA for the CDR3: TGTGCCAGCAGCCGGACAGGGGGCTCGGCCGGGGAGCTGTTTTTT. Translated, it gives CASSRTGGSAGELFF.

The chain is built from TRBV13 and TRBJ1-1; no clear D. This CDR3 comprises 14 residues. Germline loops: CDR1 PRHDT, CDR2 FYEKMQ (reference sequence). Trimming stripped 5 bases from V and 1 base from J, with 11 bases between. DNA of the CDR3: TGTGCCAGCAGCGAATCTTACAAGAACACTGAAGCTTTCTTT. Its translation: CASSESYKNTEAFF.

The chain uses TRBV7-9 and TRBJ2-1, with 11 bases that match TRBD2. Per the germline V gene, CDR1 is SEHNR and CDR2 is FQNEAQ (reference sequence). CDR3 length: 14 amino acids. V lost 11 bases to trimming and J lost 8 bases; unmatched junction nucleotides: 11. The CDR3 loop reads CAALRLAGGDEQFF. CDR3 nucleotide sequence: TGTGCCGCCCTGAGGCTAGCGGGAGGTGATGAGCAGTTCTTC.

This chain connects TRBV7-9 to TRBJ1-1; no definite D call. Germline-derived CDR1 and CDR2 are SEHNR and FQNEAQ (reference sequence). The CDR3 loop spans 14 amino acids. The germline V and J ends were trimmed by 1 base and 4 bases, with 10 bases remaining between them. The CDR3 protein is CASSLGGSLTEAFF. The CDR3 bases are TGTGCCAGCAGCTTAGGAGGCTCGCTCACTGAAGCTTTCTTT. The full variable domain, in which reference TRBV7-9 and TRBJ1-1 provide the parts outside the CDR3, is DTGVSQNPRHKITKRGQNVTFRCDPISEHNRLYWYRQTLGQGPEFLTYFQNEAQLEKSRLLSDRFSAERPKGSFSTLEIQRTEQGDSAMYLCASSLGGSLTEAFFGQGTRLTVV.

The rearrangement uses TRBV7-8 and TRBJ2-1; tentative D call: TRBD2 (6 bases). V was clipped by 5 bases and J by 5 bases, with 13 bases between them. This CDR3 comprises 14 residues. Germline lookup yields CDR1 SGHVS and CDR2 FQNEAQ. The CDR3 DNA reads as TGTGCCAGCAGCGCGACTAGTATGCACAATGAGCAGTTCTTC. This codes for CASSATSMHNEQFF.

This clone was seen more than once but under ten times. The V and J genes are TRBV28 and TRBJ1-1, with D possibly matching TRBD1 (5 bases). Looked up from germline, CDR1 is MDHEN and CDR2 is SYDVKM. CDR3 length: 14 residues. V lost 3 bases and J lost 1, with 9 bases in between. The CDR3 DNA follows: TGTGCCAGCAGTTTGATTCAGGGGAACACTGAAGCTTTCTTT. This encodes CASSLIQGNTEAFF.